Reported below is one T cell receptor beta chain. The antigen remains unidentified. The sample is drawn from a study of vaccination and CD4 T cells after COVID-19. Study in general: Timing of post-vaccine sample collection was a median 72 days after dose two, with a range of 14 to 241. Study-level points and caveats: Of the reactive clones in convalescent patients, a median roughly 90% showed up only post-vaccination. Spike mono-reactivity applied to 304 of 307 vaccine-specific clones detected in convalescent patients.

CD4+ T cells that had been cultured provided DNA sequenced with the Oncomine TCR Beta short-read assay. From the PCR reads, TCRdb called clonotypes with MiXCR, one entry per CDR3 protein. Of some 20,000 distinct CDR3 sequences in the sample, about 40% were seen once. Noted treatment: roughly nine-day PBMC culture with coronavirus spike peptide pools or control peptides (ViraFEST assay). The sample consisted of CD4+ T cells from blood, cultured in vitro, taken after SARS-CoV-2 vaccination. This clonotype originated in a human donor who had recovered from COVID-19.

CDR3 nucleotide sequence: TGTGCCAGCAGTTGGGACAGCTGGGACACTGAAGCTTTCTTT. Translating gives CASSWDSWDTEAFF. This chain joins TRBV27 and TRBJ1-1; 7 nucleotides line up with TRBD1. V lost 4 bases and J lost 3; bases outside the gene matches: 5. Germline CDR1 and CDR2: MNHEY and SMNVEV (reference sequence). The CDR3 loop spans 14 amino acids.